This T cell receptor beta chain was documented in a study of T cell repertoires in aging, cancer and after chemotherapy. As concerns this clonotype: Its antigen remains unknown.

A mixed TRB-A/B primer pool amplified rearranged TRB by multiplex touch-down PCR. TCRdb analysed the multiplex PCR reads with MiXCR anew, one entry per CDR3 protein. The repertoire holds about 450 distinct CDR3 sequences, less than 45% seen once, with 65% to 80% in the top ten. Study-level points and caveats: Rebound thymic output was suggested by rising median generation probability during chemotherapy in each cancer cohort.

Peripheral blood genomic DNA, not sorted cells or RNA, was the template. This clonotype originated in a human donor with a solid tumor. Material for sequencing was blood.

CDR3 residues: CSARDQLIPSDNSPLHF. The CDR3 DNA is TGCAGTGCCCGGGACCAACTAATCCCTAGTGATAATTCACCCCTCCACTTT. The chain joins TRBV20-1 to TRBJ1-6, with D possibly matching TRBD1 (5 bases). Trimming took 6 bases from V and 5 from J, leaving 23 bases between them. This CDR3 region has 17 residues. The germline CDR1 and CDR2 sequences are DFQATT and SNEGSKA (reference sequence).